This TCR beta chain is from a study of blood T cells in healthy people across ages. Germline CDR1 is LGHNA and CDR2 is YSLEER. CDR3 length: 15 amino acids. Trimming took 3 bases from V and 3 from J, leaving 9 bases between them. The study's findings and limits: Strongly correlated with naive T cell percentage was TCR beta diversity. Reliance upon unsorted PBMCs precluded definitive naive versus antigen-experienced comparison.

A word on this clonotype: Antigen: not known.

Together with a sample-barcoded 5' primer, a J-beta primer mix was included in a second PCR lasting roughly 6 to 12 cycles. A minimum of 2.5 million CDR3-containing paired-end reads was obtained for each sample. TCRdb passed the 5' RACE reads through MiXCR, listing each CDR3 protein once. The sample includes 980,000 or so distinct CDR3 sequences, 40% to 60% of them seen just once. This receptor was taken from a man aged 30 to 45 in good health. Sequencing used blood. The chain is built from TRBV4-3 and TRBJ2-6; D not certain. DNA of the CDR3: TGCGCCAGCAGCCACGCCGTAGGTGGGGCCAACGTCCTGACTTTC. It yields the protein CASSHAVGGANVLTF.